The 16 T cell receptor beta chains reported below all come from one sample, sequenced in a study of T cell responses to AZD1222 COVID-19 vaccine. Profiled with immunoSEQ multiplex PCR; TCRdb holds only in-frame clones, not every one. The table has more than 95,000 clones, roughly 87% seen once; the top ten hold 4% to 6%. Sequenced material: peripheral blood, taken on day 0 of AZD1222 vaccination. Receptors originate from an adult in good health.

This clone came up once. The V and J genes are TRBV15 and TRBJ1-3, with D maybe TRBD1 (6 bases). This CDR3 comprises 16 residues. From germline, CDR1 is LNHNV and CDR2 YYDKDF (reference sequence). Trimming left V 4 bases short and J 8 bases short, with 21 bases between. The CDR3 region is CATSMVGTGALDTIYF. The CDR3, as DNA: TGTGCCACCAGCATGGTGGGGACGGGGGCCCTAGACACCATATATTTT.

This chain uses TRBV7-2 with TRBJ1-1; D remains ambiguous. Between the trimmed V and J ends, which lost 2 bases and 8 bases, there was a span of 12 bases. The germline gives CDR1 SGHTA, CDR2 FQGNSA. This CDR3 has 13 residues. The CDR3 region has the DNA TGTGCCAGCAGCTTATTGGGAGGACTCGAAGCTTTCTTT. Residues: CASSLLGGLEAFF.

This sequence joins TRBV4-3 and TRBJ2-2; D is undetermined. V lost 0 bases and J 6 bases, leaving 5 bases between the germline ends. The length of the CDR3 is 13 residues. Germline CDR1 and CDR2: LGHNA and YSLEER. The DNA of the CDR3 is TGCGCCAGCAGCCAAGAAACAGCCGGGGAGCTGTTTTTT. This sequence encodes CASSQETAGELFF.

The CDR3 sequence is CASSTGPQDEQFF. The CDR3 nucleotides read TGCGCCAGCAGCACAGGGCCTCAGGATGAGCAGTTCTTC. The V and J genes are TRBV5-1 and TRBJ2-1, with D maybe TRBD1 (6 bases). The V gene lost 4 bases and the J gene lost 8 bases, with 13 bases spanning the gap. CDR1 is SGHRS and CDR2 is YFSETQ in the germline V gene. The CDR3 consists of 13 residues.

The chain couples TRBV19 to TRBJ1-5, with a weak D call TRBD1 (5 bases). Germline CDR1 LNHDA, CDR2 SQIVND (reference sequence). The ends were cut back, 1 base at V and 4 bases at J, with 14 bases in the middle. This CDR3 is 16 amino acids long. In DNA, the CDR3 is TGTGCCAGTAGTATAGTTCCAGGGTGGAGAAATCAGCCCCAGCATTTT. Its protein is CASSIVPGWRNQPQHF.

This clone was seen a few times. CDR3 loop: CASSISTGQGAGNTIYF. In DNA, the CDR3 is TGTGCCAGTAGTATCTCGACAGGACAGGGCGCTGGAAACACCATATATTTT. This chain links TRBV19 with TRBJ1-3, with 8 bases aligning to TRBD1. Trimming took 3 bases from V and 2 from J; bases not matched to a gene: 9. This CDR3 has 17 residues. Germline V gene sequence: CDR1 LNHDA, CDR2 SQIVND (reference sequence). Using reference TRBV19 and TRBJ1-3 for the parts outside the CDR3, the full variable domain is DGGITQSPKYLFRKEGQNVTLSCEQNLNHDAMYWYRQDPGQGLRLIYYSQIVNDFQKGDIAEGYSVSREKKESFPLTVTSAQKNPTAFYLCASSISTGQGAGNTIYFGEGSWLTVV.

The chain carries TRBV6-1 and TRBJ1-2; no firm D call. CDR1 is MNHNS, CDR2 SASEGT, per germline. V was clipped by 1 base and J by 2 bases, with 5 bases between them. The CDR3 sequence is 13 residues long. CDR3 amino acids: CASSEDSNYGYTF. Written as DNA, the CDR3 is TGTGCCAGCAGTGAAGACAGCAACTATGGCTACACCTTC.

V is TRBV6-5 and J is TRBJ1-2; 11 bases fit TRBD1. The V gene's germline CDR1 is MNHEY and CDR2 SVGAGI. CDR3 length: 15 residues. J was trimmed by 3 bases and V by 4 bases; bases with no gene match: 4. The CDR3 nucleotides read TGTGCCAGCAGTTCCCTGGACAGGGGGCACTATGGCTACACCTTC. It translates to CASSSLDRGHYGYTF.

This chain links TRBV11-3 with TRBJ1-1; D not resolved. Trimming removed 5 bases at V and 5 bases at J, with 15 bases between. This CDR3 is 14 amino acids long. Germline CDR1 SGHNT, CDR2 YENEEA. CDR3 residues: CASSPGPEETEAFF. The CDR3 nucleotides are TGTGCCAGCAGCCCGGGCCCGGAGGAGACTGAAGCTTTCTTT.

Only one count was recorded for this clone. CDR3 sequence (DNA): TGTGCCAGCTCCCAGTCCGACATATCTCCCTACGAGCAGTACTTC. Residues: CASSQSDISPYEQYF. J is TRBJ2-7 and V is TRBV18, with D unresolved. The V gene lost 6 bases and the J gene lost 2 bases, with 17 bases spanning the gap. The CDR3 runs 15 residues. Germline CDR1 and CDR2: KGHSH and LQKENI. The entire variable domain, with the rest obtained from reference TRBV18 and TRBJ2-7, is as follows: NAGVMQNPRHLVRRRGQEARLRCSPMKGHSHVYWYRQLPEEGLKFMVYLQKENIIDESGMPKERFSAEFPKEGPSILRIQQVVRGDSAAYFCASSQSDISPYEQYFGPGTRLTVT.

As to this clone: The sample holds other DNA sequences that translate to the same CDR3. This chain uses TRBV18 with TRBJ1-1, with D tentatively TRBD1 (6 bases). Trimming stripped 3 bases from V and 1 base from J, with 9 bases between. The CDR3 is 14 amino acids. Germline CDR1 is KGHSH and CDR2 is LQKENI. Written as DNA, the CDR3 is TGTGCCAGCTCACCGAACAGGGAGAACACTGAAGCTTTCTTT. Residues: CASSPNRENTEAFF.

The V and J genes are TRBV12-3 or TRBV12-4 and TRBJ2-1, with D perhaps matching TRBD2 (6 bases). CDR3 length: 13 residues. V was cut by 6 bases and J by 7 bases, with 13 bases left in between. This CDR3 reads CASRPTSRNEQFF. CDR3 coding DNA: TGTGCCAGCAGACCGACTAGTAGGAATGAGCAGTTCTTC.

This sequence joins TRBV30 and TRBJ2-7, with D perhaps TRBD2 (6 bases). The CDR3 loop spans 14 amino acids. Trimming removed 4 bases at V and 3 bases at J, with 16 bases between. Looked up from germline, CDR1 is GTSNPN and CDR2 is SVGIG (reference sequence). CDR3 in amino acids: CAWTPLGGFYEQYF. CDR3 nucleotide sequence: TGTGCCTGGACCCCTCTGGGGGGATTCTACGAGCAGTACTTC.

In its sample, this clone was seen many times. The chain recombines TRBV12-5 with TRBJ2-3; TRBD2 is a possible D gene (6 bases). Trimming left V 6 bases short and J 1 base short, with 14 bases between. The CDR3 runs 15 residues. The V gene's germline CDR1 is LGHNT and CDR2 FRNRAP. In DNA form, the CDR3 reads TGTGCTAGTGGAGGAGGGGCATCAGGCACAGATACGCAGTATTTT. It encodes CASGGGASGTDTQYF.

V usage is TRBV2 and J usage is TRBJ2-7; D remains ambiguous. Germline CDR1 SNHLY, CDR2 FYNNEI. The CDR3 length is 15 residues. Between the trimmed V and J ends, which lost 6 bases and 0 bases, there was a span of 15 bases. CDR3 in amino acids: CASRSNTINSYEQYF. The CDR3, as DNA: TGTGCCAGCAGGAGTAATACGATTAACTCCTACGAGCAGTACTTC. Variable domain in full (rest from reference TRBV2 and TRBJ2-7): EPEVTQTPSHQVTQMGQEVILRCVPISNHLYFYWYRQILGQKVEFLVSFYNNEISEKSEIFDDQFSVERPDGSNFTLKIRSTKLEDSAMYFCASRSNTINSYEQYFGPGTRLTVT.

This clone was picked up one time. CDR3 bases: TGTGCCAGCAGACCGACTGGTGGCACAGATACGCAGTATTTT. As protein: CASRPTGGTDTQYF. The chain has TRBV11-2 and TRBJ2-3, with D uncertain. CDR3 size: 14 residues. Germline V gene sequence: CDR1 SGHAT, CDR2 FQNNGV. The V gene lost 6 bases and the J gene lost 1 base, with 11 bases spanning the gap.